This TCR beta chain comes out of a study of tissue T cells after allogeneic stem cell transplantation. Indicated time point: mouse harvest day 14 after allogeneic transplant. Mouse grafts combined 10^7 T-cell-depleted bone marrow cells with 10^6 splenic CD5+ T cells. Using immunoSEQ multiplex PCR, the repertoire was profiled, and TCRdb retains in-frame clones only, with some absent. The repertoire holds around 1,700 clones, with 50% as singletons. Points on this clone: The gene names given are mouse names. The read comes to an end 1 residue before the CDR3 does, leaving the germline J gene to fill in the end.

CDR3 length: 12 residues. V was pared by 0 bases and J by 1 base, with 3 bases between. Germline V gene sequence: CDR1 GFQATS, CDR2 STVNSAI. The clonotype was recovered from a female BALB/c mouse given C57BL/6 T cells with graft-versus-host disease after an allogeneic hematopoietic cell transplant. Sequenced material: gut tissue. This chain links TRBV20 with TRBJ1-1; D not certain. The CDR3 spells CGAREGNTEVFF. CDR3 bases read: TGTGGTGCTAGGGAGGGAAACACAGAAGTCTTC.